This TCR beta chain was sequenced for a study of blood T cell repertoires in COVID-19. Study-wide context: Acute and convalescent COVID-19 samples came from the United States, Italy and Spain. In each case, the material was cDNA or gDNA derived from T cells, B-cell-depleted T cells, or PBMCs.

Trimming removed 5 bases from V and 5 bases from J; junction bases left unmatched: 12. The CDR3 is 17 residues long. The germline V gene encodes CDR1 MNHEY and CDR2 SMNVEV (reference sequence). This table comes from immunoSEQ multiplex PCR, and its TCRdb copy is limited to in-frame clones, with some not included. Seen here are around 310,000 clones, roughly nine tenths observed once, and the top ten hold about 9.4%. This clonotype was sampled from a woman aged 25 to 39 who had recovered from COVID-19. The chain recombines TRBV27 with TRBJ2-2; 9 nucleotides line up with TRBD1. Input material: PBMCs or T cells enriched from blood (not recorded which). The DNA for the CDR3 is TGTGCCAGCAGTCGTTCCTTACAGGGGGCTATGACCGGGGAGCTGTTTTTT. It yields the protein CASSRSLQGAMTGELFF.